This T cell receptor beta chain was retrieved from a study of T cells in Graves' hyperthyroidism and ophthalmopathy. Study in general: Sampling of peripheral blood happened at initial diagnosis, prior to any treatment.

Researchers took RNA transcripts and amplified the TCR beta CDR3 regions from them. RT-PCR in the first round (using the HTBI primer set) targeted the TCR CDR3. One entry per CDR3 protein results from TCRdb running MiXCR on the multiplex PCR reads. The sample consists of approximately 720,000 distinct CDR3 sequences, around 20% of them appearing once. Study results and limitations: Ophthalmopathy got predicted by the model a median roughly six months before its onset. Blood held most thyroid clonotypes expanded above 0.001 frequency.

Before ophthalmopathy appeared, progressors gave blood at initial hyperthyroidism diagnosis. This clonotype was observed at least ten times. Its antigen is currently unknown. The germline V gene has CDR1 KGHSH and CDR2 LQKENI. V lost 9 bases and J lost 1; bases outside the gene matches: 7. The length of the CDR3 is 14 residues. The sample consisted of blood. This sequence originates from a woman between 45 and 60 years old with Graves' hyperthyroidism that later progressed to Graves' ophthalmopathy. The chain has TRBV18 and TRBJ2-3, with 7 bases matching TRBD2. The CDR3 DNA sequence: TGTGCCAGTACACCCGGACTAGGCACAGATACGCAGTATTTT. Its protein product is CASTPGLGTDTQYF.